This T cell receptor beta chain was sequenced during a study of blood T cell repertoires in COVID-19. Germline CDR1 reads SGHRS; CDR2 reads YFSETQ. Trimming took 0 bases from V and 6 from J, leaving 9 bases between them. This CDR3 comprises 14 residues. The repertoire was sequenced with immunoSEQ multiplex PCR; TCRdb's copy has only in-frame clones and lacks some. The repertoire holds 200,000 to 250,000 clones, roughly 84% seen once, with approximately 2.6% in the top ten. The sequence was obtained from a man aged 45 to 65 who had recovered from COVID-19. The sample consisted of peripheral blood. The chain is built from TRBV5-1 and TRBJ2-2; no clear D. The CDR3 DNA sequence: TGCGCCAGCAGCTTGGCCGTTAGCTCCGGGGAGCTGTTTTTT. It codes for CASSLAVSSGELFF.